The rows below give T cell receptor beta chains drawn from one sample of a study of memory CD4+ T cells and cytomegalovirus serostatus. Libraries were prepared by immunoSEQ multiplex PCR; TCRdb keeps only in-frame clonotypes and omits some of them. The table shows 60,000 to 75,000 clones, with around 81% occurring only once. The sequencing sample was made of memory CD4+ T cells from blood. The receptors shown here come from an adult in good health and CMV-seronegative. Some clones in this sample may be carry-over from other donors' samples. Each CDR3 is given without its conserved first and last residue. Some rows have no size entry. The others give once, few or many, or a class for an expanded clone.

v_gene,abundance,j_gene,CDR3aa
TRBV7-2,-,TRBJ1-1,ASSPQIFPGRGTEAF
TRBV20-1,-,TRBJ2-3,SARGRHTQY
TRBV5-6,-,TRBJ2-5,ASSAGLAGALQRETQY
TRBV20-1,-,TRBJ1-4,SARDNEKLF
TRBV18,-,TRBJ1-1,ASSPFGRDGEAF
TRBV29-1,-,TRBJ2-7,SVGRDWPYEQY
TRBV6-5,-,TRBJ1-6,ASSYTEGGTPLH
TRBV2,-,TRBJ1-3,ASSANTGTSGNTIY
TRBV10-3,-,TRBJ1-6,AISDGNSPLH
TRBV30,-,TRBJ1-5,AWSVLGQPQH
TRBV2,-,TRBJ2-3,ASRYLGLGGSYTDTQY
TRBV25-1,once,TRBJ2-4,ASSTGSQNIQY
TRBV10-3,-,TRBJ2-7,AISESGRRGGYEQY
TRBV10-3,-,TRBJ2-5,AISSGVKETQY
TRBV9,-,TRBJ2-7,ASSVGGGQSSYEQY
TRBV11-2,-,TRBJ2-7,ASSSSVGLYEQY
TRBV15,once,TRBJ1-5,ATSRGDRAQPQH
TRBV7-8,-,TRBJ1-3,ASSEYRPGNTIY
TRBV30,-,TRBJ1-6,AGRQGLSYNSPLH
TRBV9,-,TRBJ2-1,ASSVAAAGANEQF
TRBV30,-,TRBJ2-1,AWSVDFNEQF
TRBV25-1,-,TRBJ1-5,ASSEWGGNQPQH
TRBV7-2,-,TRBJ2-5,ASSLVGSVQTQY
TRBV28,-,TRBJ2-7,ASSRQGESYEQY
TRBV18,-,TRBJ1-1,ASSPPGRAMNTEAF
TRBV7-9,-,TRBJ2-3,ASSSREGRAAQY
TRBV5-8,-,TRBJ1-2,ASSPQGGRGYT
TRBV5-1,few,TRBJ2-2,ASSLGDTGELF
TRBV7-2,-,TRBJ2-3,ASSDWARATDTQY
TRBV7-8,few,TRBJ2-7,ASSHQRVSSYEQY
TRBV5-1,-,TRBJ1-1,ASSLGSNTEAF
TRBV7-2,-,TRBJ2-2,ASSGGAFNTGELF
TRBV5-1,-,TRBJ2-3,ASSLWGQGTDTQY
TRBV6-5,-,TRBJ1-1,ASSYSGEWSAF
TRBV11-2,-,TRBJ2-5,ASSLGRAPAQETQY
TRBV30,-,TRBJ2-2,AWSNGRTTGELF
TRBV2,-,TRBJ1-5,ASSPDSNQPQH
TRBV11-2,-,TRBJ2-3,ASSLTPSGGAGDTQY
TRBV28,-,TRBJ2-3,ASSLGFGSTDTQY
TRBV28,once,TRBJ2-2,ASSLGAFQVRITGELF
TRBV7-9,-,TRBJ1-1,ASSSPGRNTEAF
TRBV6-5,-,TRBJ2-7,ASSLGLTYEQY
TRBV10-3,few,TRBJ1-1,AIKGQQNTEAF
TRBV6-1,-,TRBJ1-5,ASSEDNQPQH
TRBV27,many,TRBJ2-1,ASSPGLAGGSYNEQF
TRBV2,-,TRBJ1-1,ASRETGEAF
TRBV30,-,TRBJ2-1,AWSVYPRKGHNEQF
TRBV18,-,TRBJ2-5,ASSPDLETQY
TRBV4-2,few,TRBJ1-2,ASSQEFAETYGYT
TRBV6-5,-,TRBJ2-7,ASRQSRLAHEQY
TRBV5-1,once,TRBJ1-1,ASSLAEIRGTEAF